This TCR beta chain was identified during a study of blood T cell repertoires in COVID-19. Background on the study: PBMCs, B-cell-depleted T cells, or T cells provided the cDNA or gDNA that made up the material.

Trimming removed 3 bases from V and 3 bases from J, with 21 bases in between. The length of the CDR3 is 17 residues. The germline gives CDR1 LGHNA, CDR2 YNFKEQ. Generated by immunoSEQ multiplex PCR, the TCRdb table keeps only in-frame clones and is missing some. Of some 66,000 clones detected, about 86% appear once; the ten largest clones hold over 6%. The origin of this receptor is a man aged 50 or older with active COVID-19. Sequenced input: peripheral blood. The chain recombines TRBV4-2 with TRBJ2-7, with TRBD1 as a possible D gene (7 bases). The CDR3 protein is CASSHSGGGQNLYEQYF. The DNA for the CDR3 is TGTGCCAGCAGCCATTCTGGAGGGGGACAGAATCTCTACGAGCAGTACTTC.